Listed below are T cell receptor beta chains from one sample, sequenced in a study of T-cell memory formation after mild COVID-19. Using its own MiXCR run on the 5' RACE reads, TCRdb lists one record per CDR3 protein. The sample lists about 610,000 distinct CDR3 sequences, around 16% occurring once. Sequencing was performed on PBMCs or a T cell subset sorted from them (not recorded which). The source is an adult woman who had mild COVID-19 (a few samples of this study predate the infection). Cell type and time point are not known. CDR3s include the opening cysteine and the closing phenylalanine or tryptophan. The D gene is left open where the match is weak. A clone size is listed for some rows: how often the clone was seen (once, few, many), or a class if it is expanded.

>TRBV5-1|few|TRBJ1-1|NA
TGCGCCAGCAGCCAATACATGGGAGGAGGGGGCACTGAAGCTTTCTTT
CASSQYMGGGGTEAFF
>TRBV7-8|NA|TRBJ2-5|NA
TGTGCCAGCAGCTTAGGGGGGGTCGAACAAGAGACCCAGTACTTC
CASSLGGVEQETQYF
>TRBV3-1|NA|TRBJ2-7|TRBD2
TGTGCCAGCAGCCCCCGGGCTAGCGGGGGGGCCTACGAGCAGTACTTC
CASSPRASGGAYEQYF
>TRBV20-1|NA|TRBJ1-2|NA
TGCAGTGCTAGAGACAGAGTATATGGCTACACCTTC
CSARDRVYGYTF
>TRBV7-9|NA|TRBJ2-1|TRBD1
TGTGCCAGCAGCTTAGGGAGGACAGGGAGCAATGAGCAGTTCTTC
CASSLGRTGSNEQFF
>TRBV15|NA|TRBJ2-3|NA
TGTGCCACCAGCAGAGATTTGGGGAGCACAGATACGCAGTATTTT
CATSRDLGSTDTQYF
>TRBV4-2|few|TRBJ2-5|NA
TGTGCCAGCAGCCAAGAGGAATATGGGGAGACCCAGTACTTC
CASSQEEYGETQYF
>TRBV5-4|few|TRBJ2-7|TRBD1
TGTGCCAGCAGCTTCCAGGACAGGGACTACGAGCAGTACTTC
CASSFQDRDYEQYF
>TRBV5-1|few|TRBJ2-1|TRBD2
TGCGCCAGCACTAGCGGGCACCGGGTCAATGAGCAGTTCTTC
CASTSGHRVNEQFF
>TRBV6-2/TRBV6-3|NA|TRBJ2-3|TRBD2
TGTGCCAGCAGGGGGGCACTCGGGAGGGCTAGCACAGATACGCAGTATTTT
CASRGALGRASTDTQYF
>TRBV3-1|NA|TRBJ2-5|NA
TGTGCCAGCAGCCAAAGGCTTACCGGGACCTTCCAAGAGACCCAGTACTTC
CASSQRLTGTFQETQYF
>TRBV5-1|NA|TRBJ2-1|NA
TGCGCCAGCAGCTTGGAAGGCGGGACCTACAATGAGCAGTTCTTC
CASSLEGGTYNEQFF
>TRBV20-1|few|TRBJ1-2|NA
TGCAGTGCTCACAAGGTCTATGGCTACACCTTC
CSAHKVYGYTF
>TRBV5-4|NA|TRBJ1-4|TRBD1
TGTGCCAGCAGCATTGGAGGGGGCCTGAATGAAAAACTGTTTTTT
CASSIGGGLNEKLFF
>TRBV25-1|few|TRBJ1-4|NA
TGTGCCAGCAGTGTACGGGACGGGGAAAAACTGTTTTTT
CASSVRDGEKLFF
>TRBV7-3|NA|TRBJ2-3|NA
TGTGCCAGCAGCCCGGGAATTCCGACAGATACGCATTATTTT
CASSPGIPTDTHYF
>TRBV5-1|NA|TRBJ1-1|TRBD1
TGCGCCAGCAGCGGACAGGGGACGGGGGTGAACACTGAAGCTTTCTTT
CASSGQGTGVNTEAFF
>TRBV10-3|NA|TRBJ1-5|TRBD1
TGTGCCATCAGGGACGGACAGGGAGGTCAGCCCCAGCATTTT
CAIRDGQGGQPQHF
>TRBV7-3|many|TRBJ2-3|TRBD2
TGTGCCAGCAGCGCCGGACTAGCGACAGATACGCAGTATTTT
CASSAGLATDTQYF
>TRBV6-5|few|TRBJ2-1|NA
TGTGCCAGCAGTTCCCCAGCTCGTGCCCACTCCTACAATGAGCAGTTCTTC
CASSSPARAHSYNEQFF
>TRBV2|few|TRBJ2-7|TRBD1
TGTGCCAGCAGTGGCGGGGACAGGAGGGACTACGAGCAGTACTTC
CASSGGDRRDYEQYF
>TRBV20-1|NA|TRBJ2-1|NA
TGCAGTGCTAGTGGTCTAGGCAATGAGCAGTTCTTC
CSASGLGNEQFF
>TRBV20-1|NA|TRBJ1-2|NA
TGCAGTGCTAGAGAGTTACCAACAGGGAAGCGGTCCTATGGCTACACCTTC
CSARELPTGKRSYGYTF
>TRBV5-1|NA|TRBJ1-1|NA
TGCGCCAGCAGCCTCGGGACGGTGAACGCTGAAGCTTTCTTT
CASSLGTVNAEAFF
>TRBV6-2/TRBV6-3|few|TRBJ2-7|TRBD1
TGTGCCAGTTGGGACAGGTCCTACGAGCAGTACTTC
CASWDRSYEQYF
>TRBV3-1|NA|TRBJ1-3|TRBD1
TGTGCCAGCTCCCGACAGGGCTCTGGAAACACCATATATTTT
CASSRQGSGNTIYF
>TRBV7-7|many|TRBJ2-1|NA
TGTGCTAGCAGCTCCACTCTAGTGGGTGAGCAGTTCTTC
CASSSTLVGEQFF
>TRBV7-9|NA|TRBJ2-3|NA
TGTGCCAGCAGCTACAGGGAGTTCAATGTGGATACGCAGTATTTT
CASSYREFNVDTQYF
>TRBV7-6|few|TRBJ1-5|NA
TGTGCCAGCAGCTTACCCTCGGCAGCTCTAAATCAGCCCCAGCATTTT
CASSLPSAALNQPQHF
>TRBV2|NA|TRBJ2-3|TRBD2
TGTGCCAGCAGTCTTAGGGCTAGCGGGCGCACAGATACGCAGTATTTT
CASSLRASGRTDTQYF
>TRBV20-1|NA|TRBJ2-7|NA
TGCAGTGCTAGAGTTCAGGACTACATGTACGAGCAGTACTTC
CSARVQDYMYEQYF
>TRBV6-2/TRBV6-3|NA|TRBJ2-7|NA
TGTGCCAGCAGCCTACCCCCATGGACCTACGAGCAGTACTTC
CASSLPPWTYEQYF
>TRBV27|few|TRBJ2-1|TRBD2
TGTGCCAGCCGCCCGCTAGCGGGAGTATACGATGAGCAGTTCTTC
CASRPLAGVYDEQFF
>TRBV5-6|few|TRBJ1-2|NA
TGTGCCAGCAGCTTCGGGACTAACTATGGCTACACCTTC
CASSFGTNYGYTF
>TRBV24-1|few|TRBJ2-5|TRBD1
TGTGCCACCAGTGATTTAGGACAGGGTTTGGGCCAGTACTTC
CATSDLGQGLGQYF
>TRBV29-1|NA|TRBJ2-2|NA
TGCAGCGGATCTATAAGCTATACCGGGGAGCTGTTTTTT
CSGSISYTGELFF
>TRBV6-2/TRBV6-3|few|TRBJ1-2|NA
TGTGCCAGCAGTTACACGGAAATCTATGGCTACACCTTC
CASSYTEIYGYTF
>TRBV24-1|NA|TRBJ1-2|NA
TGTGCCACCAGTGGAGGGCTGGGAGGCTACACCTTC
CATSGGLGGYTF
>TRBV5-1|few|TRBJ1-2|NA
TGCGCCAGCAGCTTGGCACAGTTCGAGGACATAATCATAGGCTACACCTTC
CASSLAQFEDIIIGYTF
>TRBV3-1|many|TRBJ2-7|NA
TGTGCCAGCAGCCGATCCACCTACGAGCAGTACTTC
CASSRSTYEQYF
>TRBV7-2|NA|TRBJ2-7|NA
TGTGCCAGCAGTCGTGGGGGAACCTACGAGCAGTACTTC
CASSRGGTYEQYF
>TRBV4-1|NA|TRBJ1-1|TRBD1
TGCGCCAGCAGCCAACTAACTACAGGGGCAGGTAAGAACACTGAAGCTTTCTTT
CASSQLTTGAGKNTEAFF
>TRBV15|NA|TRBJ2-1|NA
TGTGCCACCAGCACCAATCCCCCCTACAATGAGCAGTTCTTC
CATSTNPPYNEQFF
>TRBV7-3|many|TRBJ2-7|NA
TGTGCCAGCAGCTGGACGAAGGAAGGCGAGCAGTACTTC
CASSWTKEGEQYF
>TRBV5-1|NA|TRBJ2-4|TRBD1
TGCGCCAGCAGCTTGGCCCCCAGGGACAGACCCAACTTC
CASSLAPRDRPNF
>TRBV20-1|NA|TRBJ1-1|NA
TGCAGTGCTAGAGATCGGGTAGTTGAAGCTTTCTTT
CSARDRVVEAFF
>TRBV29-1|NA|TRBJ2-7|NA
TGCAGCGTCGCCGCGCTCGGGACTGCCGCCTACGAGCAGTACTTC
CSVAALGTAAYEQYF
>TRBV6-6|few|TRBJ2-5|NA
TGTGCCAGCAGCACGACAGAGCAAGAGACCCAGTACTTC
CASSTTEQETQYF
>TRBV7-9|NA|TRBJ2-7|TRBD2
TGTGCCAGCAGCCCCGTGGCGGGAGGGATACTCGGGGAGCAGTACTTC
CASSPVAGGILGEQYF
>TRBV2|NA|TRBJ1-3|NA
TGTGCCAGCAGTATGGGATGGTCTGGAAACACCATATATTTT
CASSMGWSGNTIYF
>TRBV12-3/TRBV12-4|NA|TRBJ2-1|TRBD2
TGTGCCAGCAGTTTACGGAGCGGGGGAAGCAATGAGCAGTTCTTC
CASSLRSGGSNEQFF
>TRBV24-1|NA|TRBJ1-3|NA
TGTGCCACCAGTGATCCGTCGGGAGAGGCTGGAAACACCATATATTTT
CATSDPSGEAGNTIYF
>TRBV7-6|few|TRBJ2-1|NA
TGTGCCAGCAGCTTAACTACCGCTGTTCGCGGGAATGAGCAGTTCTTC
CASSLTTAVRGNEQFF
>TRBV6-1|NA|TRBJ1-1|NA
TGTGCCAGCAGTGCTAACAGCGGGGCGGGAACTGAAGCTTTCTTT
CASSANSGAGTEAFF
>TRBV5-1|few|TRBJ2-3|TRBD2
TGCGCCAGCAGCTTGGAGGTAGCGGGGGTCACAGATACGCAGTATTTT
CASSLEVAGVTDTQYF
>TRBV9|few|TRBJ2-5|TRBD1
TGTGCCAGCAGTTTAGTACAGGGGGCGCCGTACCAAGAGACCCAGTACTTC
CASSLVQGAPYQETQYF
>TRBV18|NA|TRBJ2-7|NA
TGTGCCAGCTCACCACCACAGGGTCCCTACGAGCAGTACTTC
CASSPPQGPYEQYF
>TRBV7-9|NA|TRBJ2-3|TRBD2
TGTGCCAGCAAGCCGGGAGGGTTGAATACGCAGTATTTT
CASKPGGLNTQYF
>TRBV27|NA|TRBJ2-1|TRBD1
TGTGCCAGCAAGGTGGCGACAGGGCCCTATGAGCAGTTCTTC
CASKVATGPYEQFF